The T cell receptor beta chain described here comes from a study of shared clonotypes between healthy human individuals. Study in general: CD4 naive cells filled three plates per donor, CD4 memory three, CD8 naive two and CD8 memory one.

TCRdb keeps only in-frame clones here, not all; method: immunoSEQ multiplex PCR. The sample holds some 2.1 million clones, 95% seen once. The TCR sequence derives from a man aged 18 to 30 in good health. Sequencing was done on a sample of naive CD4+ T cells sorted from blood. Subset indicated: CD45RA+ positively selected.

The CDR3, as DNA: TGTGCCAGCAAGGGTGAAGGGGATACTGAAGCTTTCTTT. It yields the protein CASKGEGDTEAFF. V is TRBV2 and J is TRBJ1-1; weak D call: TRBD1 (5 bases). Germline assignment: CDR1 SNHLY and CDR2 FYNNEI. Between the trimmed V and J ends, which lost 7 bases and 5 bases, there was a span of 14 bases. The CDR3 sequence is 13 residues long.